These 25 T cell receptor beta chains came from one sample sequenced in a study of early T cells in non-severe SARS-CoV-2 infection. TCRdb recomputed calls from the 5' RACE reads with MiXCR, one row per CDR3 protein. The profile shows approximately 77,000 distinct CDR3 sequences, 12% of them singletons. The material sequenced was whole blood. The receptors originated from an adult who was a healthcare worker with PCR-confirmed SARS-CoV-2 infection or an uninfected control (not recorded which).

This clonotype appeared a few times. In nucleotides, the CDR3 is TGTGCCAGCAGTTCGACAGCAGCTGAGCAGTACTTC. Encoded protein: CASSSTAAEQYF. The chain combines TRBV27 with TRBJ2-7, with D perhaps TRBD1 (5 bases). The CDR3 covers 12 residues. CDR1 and CDR2 (germline): MNHEY, SMNVEV (reference sequence). The V end lost 4 bases, the J end lost 7 bases, and 11 bases lay between the germline ends.

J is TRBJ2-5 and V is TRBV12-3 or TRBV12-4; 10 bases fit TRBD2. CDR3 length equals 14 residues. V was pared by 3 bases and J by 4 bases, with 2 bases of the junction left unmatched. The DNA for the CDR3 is TGTGCCAGCAGTTTTCTAGCGGGGGTAGAGACCCAGTACTTC. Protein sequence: CASSFLAGVETQYF.

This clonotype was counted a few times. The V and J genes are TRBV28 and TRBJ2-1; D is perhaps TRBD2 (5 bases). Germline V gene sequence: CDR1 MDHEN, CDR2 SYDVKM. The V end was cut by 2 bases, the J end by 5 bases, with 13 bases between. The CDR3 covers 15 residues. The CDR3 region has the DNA TGTGCCAGCAGTTTAGCGAGGGAGAAGGACAATGAGCAGTTCTTC. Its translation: CASSLAREKDNEQFF.

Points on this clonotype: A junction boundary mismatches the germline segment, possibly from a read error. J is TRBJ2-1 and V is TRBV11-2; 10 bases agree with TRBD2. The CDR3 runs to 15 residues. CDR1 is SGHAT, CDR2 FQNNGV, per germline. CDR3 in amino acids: CASSLLAGVNKEQFF. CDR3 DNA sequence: TGTGCCAGCAGCCTTCTAGCGGGAGTGAACAAAGAGCAGTTCTTC.

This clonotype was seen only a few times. This CDR3 is CASTQGLEATGELFF. CDR3 nucleotides: TGTGCCAGCACCCAAGGACTAGAGGCCACCGGGGAGCTGTTTTTT. The chain uses TRBV12-3 or TRBV12-4 and TRBJ2-2; 7 nucleotides match TRBD2. This CDR3 region has 15 residues. After removal of 7 bases from V and 4 bases from J, the junction contained 9 bases not matched to a gene.

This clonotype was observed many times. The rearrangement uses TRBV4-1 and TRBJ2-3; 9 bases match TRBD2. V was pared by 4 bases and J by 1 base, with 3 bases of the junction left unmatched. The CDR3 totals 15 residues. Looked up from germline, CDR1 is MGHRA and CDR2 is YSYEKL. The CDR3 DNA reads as TGCGCCAGCAGCCCAGCGGGAGGCCGCACAGATACGCAGTATTTT. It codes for CASSPAGGRTDTQYF.

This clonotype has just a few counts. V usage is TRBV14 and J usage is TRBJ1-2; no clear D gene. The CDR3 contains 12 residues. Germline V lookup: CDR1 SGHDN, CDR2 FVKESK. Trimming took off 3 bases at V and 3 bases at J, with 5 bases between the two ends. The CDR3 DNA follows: TGTGCCAGCAGCCAGCAGCACTATGGCTACACCTTC. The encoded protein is CASSQQHYGYTF.

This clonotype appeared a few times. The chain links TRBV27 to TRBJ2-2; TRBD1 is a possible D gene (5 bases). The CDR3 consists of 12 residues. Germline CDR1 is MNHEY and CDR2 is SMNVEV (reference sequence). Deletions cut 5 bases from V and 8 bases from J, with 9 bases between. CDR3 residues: CASSLRQGELFF. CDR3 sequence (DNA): TGTGCCAGCAGTCTTCGACAGGGGGAGCTGTTTTTT.

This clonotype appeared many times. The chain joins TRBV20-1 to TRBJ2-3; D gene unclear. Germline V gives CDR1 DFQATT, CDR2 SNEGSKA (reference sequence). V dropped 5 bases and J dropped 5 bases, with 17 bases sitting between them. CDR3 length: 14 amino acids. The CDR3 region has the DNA TGCAGTGCTGCGGACCCCACGCGAGGAGATACGCAGTATTTT. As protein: CSAADPTRGDTQYF.

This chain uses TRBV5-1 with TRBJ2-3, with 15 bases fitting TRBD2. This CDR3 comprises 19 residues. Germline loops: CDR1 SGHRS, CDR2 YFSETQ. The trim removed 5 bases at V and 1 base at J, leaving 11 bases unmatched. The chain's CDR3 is CASRGTSGRSLFRTDTQYF. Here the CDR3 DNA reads TGCGCCAGCAGAGGGACTAGCGGGAGGTCCCTCTTTCGCACAGATACGCAGTATTTT.

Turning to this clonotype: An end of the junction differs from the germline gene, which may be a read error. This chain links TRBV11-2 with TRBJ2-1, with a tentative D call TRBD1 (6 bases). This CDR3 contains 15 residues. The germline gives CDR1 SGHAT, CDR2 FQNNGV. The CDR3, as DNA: TGTGCCAGAAGCTTAGGGGGAAGCTCCTACAATGAGCAGTTCTTC. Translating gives CARSLGGSSYNEQFF.

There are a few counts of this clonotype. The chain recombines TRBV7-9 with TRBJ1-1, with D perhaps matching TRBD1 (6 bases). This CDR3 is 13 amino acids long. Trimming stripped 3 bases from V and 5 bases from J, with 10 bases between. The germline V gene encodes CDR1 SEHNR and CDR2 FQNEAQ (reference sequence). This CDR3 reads CASSFGGRTEAFF. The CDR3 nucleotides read TGTGCCAGCAGCTTCGGGGGCCGGACTGAAGCTTTCTTT.

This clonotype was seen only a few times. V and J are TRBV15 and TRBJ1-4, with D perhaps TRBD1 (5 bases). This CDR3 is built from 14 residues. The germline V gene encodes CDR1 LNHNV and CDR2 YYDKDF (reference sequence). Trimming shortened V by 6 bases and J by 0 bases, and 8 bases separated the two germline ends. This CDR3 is CATREGTTNEKLFF. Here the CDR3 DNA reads TGTGCCACCAGAGAGGGGACAACTAATGAAAAACTGTTTTTT.

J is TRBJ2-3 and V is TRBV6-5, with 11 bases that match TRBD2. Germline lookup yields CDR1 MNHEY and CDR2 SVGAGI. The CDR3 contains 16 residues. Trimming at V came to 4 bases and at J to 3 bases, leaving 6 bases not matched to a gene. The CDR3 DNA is TGTGCCAGCAGTTCGACTTCTAGCGGGAGGACAGATACGCAGTATTTT. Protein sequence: CASSSTSSGRTDTQYF.

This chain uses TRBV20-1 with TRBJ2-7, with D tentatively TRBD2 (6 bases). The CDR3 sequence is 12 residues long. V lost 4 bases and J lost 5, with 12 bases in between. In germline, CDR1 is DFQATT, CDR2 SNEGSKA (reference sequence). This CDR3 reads CSATGSVDEQYF. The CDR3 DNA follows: TGCAGTGCTACCGGGAGCGTCGACGAGCAGTACTTC.

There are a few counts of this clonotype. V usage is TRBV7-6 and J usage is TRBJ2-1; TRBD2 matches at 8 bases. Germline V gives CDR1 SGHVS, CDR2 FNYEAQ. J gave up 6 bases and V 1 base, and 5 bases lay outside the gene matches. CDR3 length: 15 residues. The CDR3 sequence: CASSLGSGSSNEQFF. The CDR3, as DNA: TGTGCCAGCAGCTTAGGGAGCGGGAGTTCCAATGAGCAGTTCTTC.

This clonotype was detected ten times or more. The CDR3 sequence is CASIGDMNTEAFF. For the CDR3, the DNA is TGTGCCAGCATTGGGGATATGAACACTGAAGCTTTCTTT. The genes are TRBV27 and TRBJ1-1; D gene uncertain. V gave up 7 bases and J gave up 0 bases, with 9 bases separating them. The CDR3 runs to 13 residues. From germline, CDR1 is MNHEY and CDR2 SMNVEV (reference sequence).

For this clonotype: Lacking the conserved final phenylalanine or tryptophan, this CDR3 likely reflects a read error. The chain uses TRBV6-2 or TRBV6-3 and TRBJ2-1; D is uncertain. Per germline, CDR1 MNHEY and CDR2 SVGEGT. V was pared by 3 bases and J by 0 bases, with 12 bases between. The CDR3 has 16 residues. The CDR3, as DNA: TGTGCCAGCAGTTATCCAGCTTCAAGCTCCTACAATGAGCAGTTCTCC. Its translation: CASSYPASSSYNEQFS.

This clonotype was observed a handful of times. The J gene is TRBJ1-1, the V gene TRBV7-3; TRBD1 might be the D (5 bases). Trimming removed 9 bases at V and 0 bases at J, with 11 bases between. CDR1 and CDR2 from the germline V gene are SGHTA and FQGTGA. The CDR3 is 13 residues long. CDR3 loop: CASSRGVNTEAFF. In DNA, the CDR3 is TGTGCCAGTTCCCGGGGGGTGAACACTGAAGCTTTCTTT.

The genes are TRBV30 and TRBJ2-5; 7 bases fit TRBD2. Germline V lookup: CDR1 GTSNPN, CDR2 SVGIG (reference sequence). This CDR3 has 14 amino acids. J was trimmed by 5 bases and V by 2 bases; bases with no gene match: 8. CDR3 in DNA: TGTGCCTGGAGTCGGACTAGGCCGGGGGAGACCCAGTACTTC. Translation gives CAWSRTRPGETQYF.

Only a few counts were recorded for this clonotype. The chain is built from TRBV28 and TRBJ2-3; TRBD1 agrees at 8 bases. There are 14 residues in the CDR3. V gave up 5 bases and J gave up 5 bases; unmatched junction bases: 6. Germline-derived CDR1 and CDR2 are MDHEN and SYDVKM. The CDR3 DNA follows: TGTGCCAGCAGTCTTCCAGGGGGCGAAGATACGCAGTATTTT. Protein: CASSLPGGEDTQYF.

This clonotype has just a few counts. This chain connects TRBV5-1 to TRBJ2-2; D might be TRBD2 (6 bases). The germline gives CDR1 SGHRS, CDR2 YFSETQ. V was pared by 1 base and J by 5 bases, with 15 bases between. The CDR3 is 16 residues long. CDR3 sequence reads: CASSLNRDSGTGELFF. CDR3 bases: TGCGCCAGCAGCTTGAACCGGGACTCGGGGACCGGGGAGCTGTTTTTT. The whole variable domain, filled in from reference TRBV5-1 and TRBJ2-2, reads KAGVTQTPRYLIKTRGQQVTLSCSPISGHRSVSWYQQTPGQGLQFLFEYFSETQRNKGNFPGRFSGRQFSNSRSEMNVSTLELGDSALYLCASSLNRDSGTGELFFGEGSRLTVL.

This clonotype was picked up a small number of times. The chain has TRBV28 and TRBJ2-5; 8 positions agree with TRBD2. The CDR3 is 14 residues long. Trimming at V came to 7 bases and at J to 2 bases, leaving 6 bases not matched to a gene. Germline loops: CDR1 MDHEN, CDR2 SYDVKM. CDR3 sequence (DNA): TGTGCCAGCAATCGCGGGGGGAATCAAGAGACCCAGTACTTC. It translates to CASNRGGNQETQYF.

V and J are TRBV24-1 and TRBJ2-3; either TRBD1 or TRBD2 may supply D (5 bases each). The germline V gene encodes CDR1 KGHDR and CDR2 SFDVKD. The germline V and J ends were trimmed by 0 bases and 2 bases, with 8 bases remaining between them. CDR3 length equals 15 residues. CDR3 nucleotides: TGTGCCACCAGTGATTTGCGGGGCAACACAGATACGCAGTATTTT. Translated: CATSDLRGNTDTQYF.

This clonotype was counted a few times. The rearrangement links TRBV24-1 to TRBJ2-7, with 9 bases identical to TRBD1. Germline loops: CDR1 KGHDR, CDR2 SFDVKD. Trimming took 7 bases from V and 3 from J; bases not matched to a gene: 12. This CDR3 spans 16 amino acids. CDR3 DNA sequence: TGTGCCACCAGCCCGAGTACCGGGACAGGGTTCTACGAGCAGTACTTC. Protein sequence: CATSPSTGTGFYEQYF.